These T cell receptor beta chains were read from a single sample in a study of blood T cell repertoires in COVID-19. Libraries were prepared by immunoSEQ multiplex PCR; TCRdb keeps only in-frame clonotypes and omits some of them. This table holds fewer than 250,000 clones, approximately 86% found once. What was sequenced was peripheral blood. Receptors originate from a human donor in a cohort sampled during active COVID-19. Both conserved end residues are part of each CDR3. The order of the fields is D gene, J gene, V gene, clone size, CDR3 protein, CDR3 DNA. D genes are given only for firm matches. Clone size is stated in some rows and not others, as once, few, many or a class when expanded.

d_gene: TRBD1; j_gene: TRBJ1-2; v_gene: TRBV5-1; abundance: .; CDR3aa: CASSLAPVKTGAGYTF; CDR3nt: TGCGCCAGCAGCTTGGCCCCAGTTAAGACAGGGGCCGGCTACACCTTC
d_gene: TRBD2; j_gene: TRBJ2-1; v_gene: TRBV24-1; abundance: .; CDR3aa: CATSEFTTSGRVNEQFF; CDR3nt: TGTGCCACCAGTGAATTTACGACTAGCGGGAGGGTTAATGAGCAGTTCTTC
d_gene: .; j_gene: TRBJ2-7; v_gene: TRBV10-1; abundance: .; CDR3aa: CASSDTVGQEQYF; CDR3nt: TGCGCCAGCAGTGATACCGTAGGACAGGAGCAGTACTTC
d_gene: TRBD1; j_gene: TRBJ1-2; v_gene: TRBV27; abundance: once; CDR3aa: CASKQTGGGYGYTF; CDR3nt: TGTGCCAGCAAACAGACAGGGGGCGGGTATGGCTACACCTTC
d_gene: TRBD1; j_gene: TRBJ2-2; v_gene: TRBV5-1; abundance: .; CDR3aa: CASSRRTGNTGELFF; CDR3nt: TGCGCCAGCAGCCGCCGGACAGGGAACACCGGGGAGCTGTTTTTT
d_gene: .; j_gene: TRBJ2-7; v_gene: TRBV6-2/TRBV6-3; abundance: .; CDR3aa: CASSRPSPYEQYF; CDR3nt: TGTGCCAGCAGTCGTCCGTCCCCCTACGAGCAGTACTTC
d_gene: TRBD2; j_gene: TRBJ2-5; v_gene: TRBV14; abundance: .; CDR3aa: CASSQERPAGHTQYF; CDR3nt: TGTGCCAGCAGCCAAGAAAGACCAGCGGGGCATACCCAGTACTTC
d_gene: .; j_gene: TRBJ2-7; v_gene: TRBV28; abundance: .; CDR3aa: CASSLTPTAYEQYF; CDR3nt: TGTGCCAGCAGTTTGACCCCCACAGCTTACGAGCAGTACTTC
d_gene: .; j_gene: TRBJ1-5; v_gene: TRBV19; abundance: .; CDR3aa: CASTSGPGTSQHF; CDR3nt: TGTGCCAGTACCTCGGGCCCCGGGACATCCCAGCATTTT
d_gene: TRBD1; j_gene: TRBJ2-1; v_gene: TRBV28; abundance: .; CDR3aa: CASFTRTGSYEQFF; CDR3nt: TGTGCCAGCTTCACAAGGACAGGTTCTTATGAGCAGTTCTTC
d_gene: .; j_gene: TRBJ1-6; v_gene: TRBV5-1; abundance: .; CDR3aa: CASSYVTDSPLHF; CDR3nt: TGCGCCAGCAGCTACGTAACGGATTCACCCCTCCACTTT
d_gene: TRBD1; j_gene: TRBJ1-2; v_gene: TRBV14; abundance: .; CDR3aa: CASSQTGTGKGYTF; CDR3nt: TGTGCCAGCAGCCAAACCGGGACAGGGAAGGGCTACACCTTC
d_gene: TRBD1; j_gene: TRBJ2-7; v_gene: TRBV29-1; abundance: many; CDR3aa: CSVAVRQGVSSYEQYF; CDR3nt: TGCAGCGTTGCTGTTAGACAGGGGGTTAGCTCCTACGAGCAGTACTTC
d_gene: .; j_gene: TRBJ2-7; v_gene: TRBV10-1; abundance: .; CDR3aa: CASSEGGLPYEQYF; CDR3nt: TGCGCCAGCAGTGAGGGGGGACTGCCCTACGAGCAGTACTTC
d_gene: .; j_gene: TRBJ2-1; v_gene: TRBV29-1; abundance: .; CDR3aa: CSARYRAEGEQFF; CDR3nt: TGCAGCGCTCGTTACAGGGCTGAAGGTGAGCAGTTCTTC
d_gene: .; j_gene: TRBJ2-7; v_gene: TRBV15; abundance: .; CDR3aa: CATSSDLARGGYEQYF; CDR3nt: TGTGCCACCAGCAGCGACTTGGCCCGCGGTGGGTACGAGCAGTACTTC
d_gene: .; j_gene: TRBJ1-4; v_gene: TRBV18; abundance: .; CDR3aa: CASSITDTNEKLFF; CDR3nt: TGTGCCAGCTCAATAACAGATACTAATGAAAAACTGTTTTTT
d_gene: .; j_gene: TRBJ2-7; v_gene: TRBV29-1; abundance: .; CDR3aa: CSVETGGVTYEQYF; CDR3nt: TGCAGCGTTGAAACAGGGGGGGTCACCTACGAGCAGTACTTC
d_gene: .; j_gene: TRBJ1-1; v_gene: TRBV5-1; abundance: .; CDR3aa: CASSLGGNTEAFF; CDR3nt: TGCGCCAGCAGCTTGGGCGGGAACACTGAAGCTTTCTTT
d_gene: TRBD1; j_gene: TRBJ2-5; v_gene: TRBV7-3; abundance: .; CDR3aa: CASSLGQGGQETQYF; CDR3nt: TGTGCCAGCAGCTTGGGACAGGGTGGGCAAGAGACCCAGTACTTC
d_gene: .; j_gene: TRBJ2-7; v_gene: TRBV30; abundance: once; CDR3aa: CAWTRTPAGFSYEQYF; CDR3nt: TGTGCCTGGACCCGAACCCCCGCTGGCTTCTCTTACGAGCAGTACTTC
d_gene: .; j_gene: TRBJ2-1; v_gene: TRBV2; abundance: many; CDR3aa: CASSEFTGRGSYNEQFF; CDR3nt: TGTGCCAGCAGTGAATTTACAGGGCGAGGTTCCTACAATGAGCAGTTCTTC
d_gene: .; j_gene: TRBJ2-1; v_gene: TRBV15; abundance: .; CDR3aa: CATSRVKQGFNEQFF; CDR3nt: TGTGCCACCAGCAGAGTTAAACAGGGATTCAATGAGCAGTTCTTC
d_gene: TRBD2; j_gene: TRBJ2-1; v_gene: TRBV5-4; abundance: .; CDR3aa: CASRVEQGALTSGRGYEQFF; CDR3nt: TGTGCCAGCAGGGTGGAACAGGGGGCCCTTACTAGCGGGAGGGGGTATGAGCAGTTCTTC
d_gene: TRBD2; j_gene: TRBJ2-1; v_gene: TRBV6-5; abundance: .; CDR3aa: CASSSPAGVLYNEQFF; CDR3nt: TGTGCCAGCAGTTCCCCAGCGGGGGTCCTCTACAATGAGCAGTTCTTC
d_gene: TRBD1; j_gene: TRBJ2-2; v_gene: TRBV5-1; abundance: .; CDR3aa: CASSPGDRIIPGELFF; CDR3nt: TGCGCCAGCAGCCCGGGGGACAGGATTATTCCCGGGGAGCTGTTTTTT
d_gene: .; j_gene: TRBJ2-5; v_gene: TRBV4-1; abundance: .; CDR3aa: CASSQDNPGQETQYF; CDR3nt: TGCGCCAGCAGCCAAGATAACCCGGGCCAAGAGACCCAGTACTTC
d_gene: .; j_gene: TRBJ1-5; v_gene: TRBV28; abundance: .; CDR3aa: CASSPTDNQPQHF; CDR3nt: TGTGCCAGCAGTCCCACAGATAATCAGCCCCAGCATTTT
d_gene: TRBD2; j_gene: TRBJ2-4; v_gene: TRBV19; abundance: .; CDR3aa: CASSPELAGGRNIQYF; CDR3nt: TGTGCCAGTAGTCCGGAACTAGCGGGAGGTCGTAACATTCAGTACTTC
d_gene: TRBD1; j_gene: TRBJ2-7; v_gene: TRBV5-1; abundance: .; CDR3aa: CASGTGGREQYF; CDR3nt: TGCGCCAGCGGGACAGGGGGGCGCGAGCAGTACTTC
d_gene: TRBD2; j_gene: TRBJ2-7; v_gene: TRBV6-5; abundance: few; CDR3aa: CASSYSSVAGDEQYF; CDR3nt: TGTGCCAGCAGTTACTCATCGGTAGCGGGGGACGAGCAGTACTTC
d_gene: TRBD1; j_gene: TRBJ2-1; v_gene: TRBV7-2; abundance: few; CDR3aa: CASSLDRVEQFF; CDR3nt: TGTGCCAGCAGCTTGGACAGGGTTGAGCAGTTCTTC
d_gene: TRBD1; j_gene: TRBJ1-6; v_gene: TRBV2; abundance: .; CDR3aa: CASSDPGQGRSPLHF; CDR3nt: TGTGCCAGCAGCGATCCGGGACAGGGACGTTCACCCCTCCACTTT
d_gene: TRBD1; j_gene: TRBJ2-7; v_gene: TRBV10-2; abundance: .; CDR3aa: CASSVDRVYEQYF; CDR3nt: TGCGCCAGCAGTGTGGACAGGGTCTACGAGCAGTACTTC
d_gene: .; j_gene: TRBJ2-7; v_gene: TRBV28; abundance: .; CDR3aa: CASSFNEQYF; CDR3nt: TGTGCCAGCAGTTTCAACGAGCAGTACTTC
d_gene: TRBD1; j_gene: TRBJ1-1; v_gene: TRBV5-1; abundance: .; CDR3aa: CASSERTGRFMNTEAFF; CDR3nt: TGCGCCAGCAGCGAAAGGACAGGGAGATTTATGAACACTGAAGCTTTCTTT
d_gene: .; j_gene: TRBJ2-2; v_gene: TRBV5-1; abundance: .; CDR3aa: CASSRGEGGTGELFF; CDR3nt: TGCGCCAGCTCTCGGGGGGAGGGGGGCACCGGGGAGCTGTTTTTT
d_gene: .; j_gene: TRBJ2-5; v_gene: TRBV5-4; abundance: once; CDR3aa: CASSLSGSGETQYF; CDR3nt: TGTGCCAGCAGCTTGAGCGGATCGGGTGAGACCCAGTACTTC
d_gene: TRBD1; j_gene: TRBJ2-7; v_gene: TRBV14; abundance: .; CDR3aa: CASSEGGVEQYF; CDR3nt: TGTGCCAGCAGCGAAGGGGGCGTCGAGCAGTACTTC
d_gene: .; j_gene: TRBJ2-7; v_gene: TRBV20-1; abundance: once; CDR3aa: CSAADPEGQYF; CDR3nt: TGCAGTGCTGCCGACCCGGAGGGGCAGTACTTC
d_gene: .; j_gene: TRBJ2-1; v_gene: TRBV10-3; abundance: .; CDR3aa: CAIRGIRGNEQFF; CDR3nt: TGTGCCATCAGAGGAATCCGAGGTAATGAGCAGTTCTTC
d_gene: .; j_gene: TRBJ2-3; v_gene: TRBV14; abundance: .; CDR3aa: CASSAFSTDTQYF; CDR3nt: TGTGCCAGCAGCGCGTTTAGCACAGATACGCAGTATTTT
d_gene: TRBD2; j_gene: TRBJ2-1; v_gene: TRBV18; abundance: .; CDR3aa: CASSGSGSEGETFF; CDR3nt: TGTGCCAGCTCGGGGAGCGGGAGTGAAGGGGAGACGTTCTTC
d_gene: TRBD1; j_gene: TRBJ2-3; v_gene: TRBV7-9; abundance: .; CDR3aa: CASSPLGGQGTQILNF; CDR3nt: TGTGCCAGCAGCCCTTTGGGGGGACAGGGGACGCAGATATTGAATTTT
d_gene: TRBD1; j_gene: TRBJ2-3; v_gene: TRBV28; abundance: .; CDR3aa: CASSNPGQGIDTQYF; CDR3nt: TGTGCCAGCAGCAATCCGGGACAGGGGATAGATACGCAGTATTTT
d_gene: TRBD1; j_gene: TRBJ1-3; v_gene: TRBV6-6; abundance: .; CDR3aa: CASSPSGQGNTIYF; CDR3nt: TGTGCCAGCAGTCCTTCGGGACAGGGGAACACCATATATTTT
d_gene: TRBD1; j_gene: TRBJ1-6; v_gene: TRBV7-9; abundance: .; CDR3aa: CASSLAGGVFSPLHF; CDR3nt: TGTGCCAGCAGCTTAGCAGGGGGCGTTTTTTCACCCCTCCACTTT
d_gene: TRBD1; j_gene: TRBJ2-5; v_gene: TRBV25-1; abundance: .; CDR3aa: CASSEYPRGTGGSETQYF; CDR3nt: TGTGCCAGCAGTGAATACCCCAGGGGTACAGGGGGCTCAGAGACCCAGTACTTC
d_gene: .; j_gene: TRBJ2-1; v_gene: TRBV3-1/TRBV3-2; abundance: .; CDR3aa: CASSPSDRRPYNEQFF; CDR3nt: TGTGCCAGCAGCCCGAGCGACAGGAGGCCCTACAATGAGCAGTTCTTC
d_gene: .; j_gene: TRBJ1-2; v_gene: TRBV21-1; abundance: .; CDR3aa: CASSKVPSTGPAWGYTF; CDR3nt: TGTGCCAGCAGCAAAGTACCTTCGACAGGGCCCGCTTGGGGCTACACCTTC
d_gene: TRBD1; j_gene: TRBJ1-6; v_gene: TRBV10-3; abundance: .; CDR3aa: CAISGDRGNGSPLHF; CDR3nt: TGTGCCATCAGTGGGGACAGGGGGAATGGTTCACCCCTCCACTTT
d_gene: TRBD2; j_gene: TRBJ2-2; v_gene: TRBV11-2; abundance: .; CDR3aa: CASSTGTSGNTGELFF; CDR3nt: TGTGCCAGCAGCACTGGGACTAGCGGTAACACCGGGGAGCTGTTTTTT
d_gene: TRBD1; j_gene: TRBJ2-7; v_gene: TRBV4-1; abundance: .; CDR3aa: CASSRGTGASYEQYF; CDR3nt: TGCGCCAGCAGCCGAGGGACAGGGGCCTCCTACGAGCAGTACTTC
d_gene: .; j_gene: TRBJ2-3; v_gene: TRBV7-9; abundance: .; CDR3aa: CASTRGGKVDTQYF; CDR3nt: TGTGCCAGCACCAGGGGCGGGAAGGTAGATACGCAGTATTTT
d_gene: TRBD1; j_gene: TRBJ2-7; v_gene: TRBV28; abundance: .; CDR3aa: CASSLDRAEQYF; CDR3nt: TGTGCCAGCAGTCTAGACAGGGCCGAGCAGTACTTC
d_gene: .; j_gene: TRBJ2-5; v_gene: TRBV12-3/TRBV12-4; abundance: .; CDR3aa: CASSSLAEETQYF; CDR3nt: TGTGCCAGCAGTTCCCTAGCAGAAGAGACCCAGTACTTC
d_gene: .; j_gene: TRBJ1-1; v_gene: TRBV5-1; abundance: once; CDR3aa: CASSLTVGQGRFTEAFF; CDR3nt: TGCGCCAGCAGCCTCACAGTCGGGCAGGGGCGTTTCACTGAAGCTTTCTTT
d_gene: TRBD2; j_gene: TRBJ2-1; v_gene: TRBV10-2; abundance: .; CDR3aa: CASSGEGKGFNEQFF; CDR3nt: TGCGCCAGCAGTGGGGAGGGGAAGGGTTTCAATGAGCAGTTCTTC
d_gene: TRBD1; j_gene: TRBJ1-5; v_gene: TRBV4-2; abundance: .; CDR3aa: CASSLGDRESNQPQHF; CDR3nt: TGTGCCAGCAGCCTTGGGGACAGGGAGAGCAATCAGCCCCAGCATTTT